Sequencing of this T cell receptor beta chain was carried out in a study of vaccination effects on CD4 cells after COVID-19. Using immunoSEQ multiplex PCR, the repertoire was profiled, and TCRdb retains in-frame clones only, with some absent. The sample has 28,000 or so clones; 83% are singletons. Pools of viral peptides were used by the ViraFEST assay to expand antigen-specific CD4+ T cells ahead of sequencing. Scientists isolated CD4+ T cells after an approximately ten-day culture period ended. All study participants received two doses of BNT162b2 or mRNA-1273 vaccine. Nucleocapsid antibodies stayed negative before and after vaccination, showing no earlier SARS-CoV-2 infection. The study, taken as a whole, reports: Marked clonal contraction was seen in infection- and vaccine-induced clones late after vaccination. Convalescent patients were scarce, and early post-infection timepoints were absent.

With respect to this clone: Its cognate antigen is unknown.

Source: CD4+ T cells from PBMCs cultured with HCoV-NL63 spike peptides, taken after COVID-19 vaccination. This receptor was obtained from a human donor who received a COVID-19 vaccine. Some clones in this sample may be carry-over from other donors' samples.

This chain's CDR3 is CASSGGSPSTDTQYF. The CDR3 DNA reads as TGTGCCAGCAGTGGGGGGTCCCCTAGCACAGATACGCAGTATTTT. This chain links TRBV2 with TRBJ2-3, with D possibly being TRBD1 or TRBD2 (5 bases each). V was clipped by 4 bases and J by 0 bases, with 11 bases between them. The CDR3 extends over 15 amino acids. Germline V gives CDR1 SNHLY, CDR2 FYNNEI.